The 29 T cell receptor beta chains in this list originate from one sample, sequenced in a study of T cell changes during pregnancy in multiple sclerosis. Libraries were prepared by immunoSEQ multiplex PCR; TCRdb keeps only in-frame clonotypes and omits some of them. The sample records fewer than 70,000 clones, roughly 88% being singletons. The material was peripheral blood, obtained in the third trimester of pregnancy. The receptors derive from a female donor with multiple sclerosis, enrolled in a pregnancy study.

The chain recombines TRBV6-5 with TRBJ1-2; possible D gene TRBD1, 5 bases. Germline V CDR1 and CDR2: MNHEY, SVGAGI. The CDR3 is made up of 12 amino acids. V lost 8 bases, J lost 5 bases, and 12 bases lay in between. The CDR3 here is CASSNQGYGYTF. Written as DNA, the CDR3 is TGTGCCAGCTCAAACCAGGGTTATGGCTACACCTTC.

The rearrangement links TRBV5-1 to TRBJ2-6; no clear D gene. Germline V gives CDR1 SGHRS, CDR2 YFSETQ. The V gene lost 4 bases and the J gene lost 2 bases, with 7 bases spanning the gap. This CDR3 has 14 residues. The CDR3 DNA reads as TGCGCCAGCAGCCTAAATCCTGGGGCCAACGTCCTGACTTTC. It codes for CASSLNPGANVLTF.

V and J are TRBV12-2 and TRBJ1-2. TRBV12-2 is labeled a pseudogene. This CDR3 is 15 amino acids long. DNA of the CDR3: TGTGCAAGTCGCTTAAGATTGCAGGGAGGGACTCATTACACCTTC. Protein product: CASRLRLQGGTHYTF.

This clone has a single count. This chain connects TRBV9 to TRBJ2-1; D is possibly TRBD2 (7 bases). Germline lookup yields CDR1 SGDLS and CDR2 YYNGEE. The V end was cut by 0 bases, the J end by 8 bases, with 15 bases between. There are 15 residues in the CDR3. In DNA form, the CDR3 reads TGTGCCAGCAGCGTAGGAGGGGGGGGCATGCATGAGCAGTTCTTC. Amino acids: CASSVGGGGMHEQFF.

This clone was recorded once. The chain carries TRBV6-6 and TRBJ1-2; 7 bases map to TRBD1. CDR3 size: 14 residues. V was pared by 2 bases and J by 3 bases, with 3 bases of the junction left unmatched. Germline CDR1 is MNHNY and CDR2 is SVGAGI (reference sequence). The CDR3 reads CASSYAGGDYGYTF. The CDR3 DNA follows: TGTGCCAGCAGTTACGCAGGGGGAGACTATGGCTACACCTTC.

The chain is built from TRBV28 and TRBJ1-6, with 9 bases aligning to TRBD1. The trim removed 8 bases at V and 9 bases at J, leaving 8 bases unmatched. This CDR3 comprises 14 residues. Looked up from germline, CDR1 is MDHEN and CDR2 is SYDVKM. In DNA, the CDR3 is TGTGCCAGCGCCCCTGGACAGGGGTTTTCACCCCTCCACTTT. Translating gives CASAPGQGFSPLHF.

The chain couples TRBV7-6 to TRBJ2-5, with a possible D match to TRBD1 (6 bases). The V end was cut by 5 bases, the J end by 4 bases, with 17 bases between. The length of the CDR3 is 15 residues. From germline, CDR1 is SGHVS and CDR2 FNYEAQ. CDR3 sequence: CASSIRRVGGETQYF. The CDR3 nucleotides read TGTGCCAGCAGCATTCGCAGGGTAGGGGGAGAGACCCAGTACTTC.

This clone appeared a single time. The chain uses TRBV4-2 and TRBJ2-5; 12 nucleotides agree with TRBD2. V dropped 4 bases and J dropped 4; count of bases not matched to a gene: 10. CDR1 is LGHNA, CDR2 YNFKEQ, per germline. This CDR3 is built from 17 residues. The CDR3 DNA sequence: TGTGCCAGCAGCCTCCGCGCTAGCGGGGGGGCCGGAGAGACCCAGTACTTC. Translated: CASSLRASGGAGETQYF.

J is TRBJ1-4 and V is TRBV25-1, with D uncertain. The CDR3 sequence is 12 residues long. Germline CDR1 is MGHDK and CDR2 is SYGVNS. The germline V and J ends were trimmed by 6 bases and 8 bases, with 10 bases remaining between them. The CDR3 is CASSRLSEKLFF. Here the CDR3 DNA reads TGTGCCAGCAGCCGCCTTAGCGAAAAACTGTTTTTT. The variable domain in full, completed from reference TRBV25-1 and TRBJ1-4, reads EADIYQTPRYLVIGTGKKITLECSQTMGHDKMYWYQQDPGMELHLIHYSYGVNSTEKGDLSSESTVSRIRTEHFPLTLESARPSHTSQYLCASSRLSEKLFFGSGTQLSVL.

The CDR3, as DNA: TGTGCCAGCAGCTTTGCGGGCCGCACAGATACGCAGTATTTT. Protein product: CASSFAGRTDTQYF. V gene TRBV7-9 combines with J gene TRBJ2-3, with D perhaps TRBD2 (5 bases). Germline CDR1 is SEHNR and CDR2 is FQNEAQ (reference sequence). The CDR3 sequence is 14 residues long. V lost 3 bases and J 1 base, leaving 8 bases between the germline ends.

Worth noting for this clone: At the DNA level, this CDR3 is encoded by other sequences in the same sample as well. V usage is TRBV6-1 and J usage is TRBJ2-7; unclear D gene. The CDR3 contains 12 residues. V lost 3 bases, J lost 1 base, and 4 bases lay in between. CDR1 MNHNS and CDR2 SASEGT come from the germline V gene. This CDR3 reads CASSERSYEQYF. DNA of the CDR3: TGTGCCAGCAGTGAGCGGTCCTACGAGCAGTACTTC.

V is TRBV6-5 and J is TRBJ2-1; D possibly corresponds to TRBD2 (6 bases). CDR1 MNHEY and CDR2 SVGAGI come from the germline V gene. The CDR3 is made up of 14 amino acids. The V end lost 0 bases, the J end lost 10 bases, and 13 bases lay between the germline ends. The CDR3 DNA reads as TGTGCCAGCAGTTACTCCGCTAGCGCCGGGGAGCAGTTCTTC. This codes for CASSYSASAGEQFF.

Here the CDR3 DNA reads TGTGCCAGCAGCGTCGCAGGGCTGGGGTATGAGCAGTTCTTC. Translation: CASSVAGLGYEQFF. This chain connects TRBV9 to TRBJ2-1, with D possibly matching TRBD1 (5 bases). This CDR3 comprises 14 residues. V dropped 2 bases and J dropped 8 bases, with 14 bases sitting between them. Germline V gene data show CDR1 as SGDLS and CDR2 as YYNGEE.

This clone was seen only once. The V call is TRBV11-2, the J call TRBJ1-2; no reliable D call. V was shortened by 1 base and J by 8 bases, with 8 bases between the two germline ends. This CDR3 is built from 12 residues. CDR1 is SGHAT and CDR2 is FQNNGV in the germline V gene. CDR3 in DNA: TGTGCCAGCAGCTTAGGAGAGGGCGGCTACACCTTC. Its protein product is CASSLGEGGYTF.

The chain links TRBV7-8 to TRBJ1-3; 7 bases match TRBD1. The CDR3 is 16 residues long. CDR1 and CDR2 from the germline V gene are SGHVS and FQNEAQ. J was trimmed by 0 bases and V by 4 bases; bases with no gene match: 6. The chain's CDR3 is CASSYTGADSGNTIYF. The CDR3 nucleotides read TGTGCCAGCAGCTATACAGGGGCCGACTCTGGAAACACCATATATTTT.

This chain links TRBV5-6 with TRBJ1-3; 7 bases map to TRBD1. CDR3 length: 14 residues. With 4 bases clipped from V and 4 bases from J, the junction kept 5 bases outside the gene matches. The germline gives CDR1 SGHDT, CDR2 YYEEEE. This CDR3 reads CASSPDRLGNTIYF. The CDR3 bases are TGTGCCAGCAGCCCGGACAGGCTCGGAAACACCATATATTTT.

The chain employs TRBV4-3 and TRBJ1-3; tentative D call: TRBD1 (5 bases). Germline V gene lookup returns CDR1 LGHNA and CDR2 YSLEER. V shed 3 bases and J shed 0 bases, with 9 bases lying between them. The CDR3 spans 15 residues. The CDR3 nucleotides are TGCGCCAGCAGCCACTTGGGGCCCTCTGGAAACACCATATATTTT. Translation: CASSHLGPSGNTIYF.

This rearrangement joins TRBV5-4 to TRBJ2-7; 7 bases match TRBD1. CDR3 size: 16 residues. CDR1 and CDR2 from the germline V gene are SGHNT and YYREEE (reference sequence). V gave up 3 bases and J gave up 5 bases; unmatched junction bases: 14. This CDR3 is CASSSTPDRHRDEQYF. CDR3 sequence (DNA): TGTGCCAGCAGCTCGACCCCGGACAGGCACAGGGACGAGCAGTACTTC.

To note about this clone: One end of the junction is discordant with germline, which a read error may explain. The chain couples TRBV5-4 to TRBJ2-6; D might be TRBD2 (6 bases). CDR3 length: 14 amino acids. Germline CDR1 reads SGHNT; CDR2 reads YYREEE (reference sequence). CDR3 in amino acids: CASSSGVGGALVAF. As DNA, the CDR3 is TGTGCCAGCAGCTCAGGAGTGGGGGGTGCCTTAGTGGCTTTC.

V usage is TRBV5-4 and J usage is TRBJ2-5, with D tentatively TRBD2 (6 bases). There are 15 residues in the CDR3. Trimming pared 4 bases from V and 5 bases from J, leaving 18 bases between. Germline values: CDR1 SGHNT, CDR2 YYREEE (reference sequence). The DNA of the CDR3 is TGTGCCAGCAGCGCGGCCCAGGGAGGAAGGGAGACCCAGTACTTC. Its protein product is CASSAAQGGRETQYF.

This clone is a singleton in its sample. V gene TRBV4-1 combines with J gene TRBJ2-7; possible D gene TRBD2, 6 bases. This CDR3 has 16 residues. Trimming removed 4 bases from V and 3 bases from J, with 19 bases in between. The germline V gene encodes CDR1 MGHRA and CDR2 YSYEKL. CDR3 loop: CASSPRIGTSGYEQYF. In DNA form, the CDR3 reads TGCGCCAGCAGCCCCCGAATAGGGACTTCAGGCTACGAGCAGTACTTC.

The chain links TRBV18 to TRBJ1-4; 9 nucleotides align to TRBD1. This CDR3 has 14 amino acids. Looked up from germline, CDR1 is KGHSH and CDR2 is LQKENI. V dropped 3 bases and J dropped 7; count of bases not matched to a gene: 3. CDR3 sequence reads: CASSPGQGGEKLFF. The CDR3 DNA sequence: TGTGCCAGCTCACCGGGACAGGGTGGTGAAAAACTGTTTTTT.

This clone has just a few counts. The chain uses TRBV6-5 and TRBJ2-2, with D maybe TRBD2 (5 bases). V was shortened by 4 bases and J by 2 bases, with 11 bases between the two germline ends. The CDR3 has 15 residues. Germline CDR1 reads MNHEY; CDR2 reads SVGAGI. The CDR3 nucleotides are TGTGCCAGCAGTTTGAATCGGGATAACACCGGGGAGCTGTTTTTT. The encoded protein is CASSLNRDNTGELFF.

V and J are TRBV5-1 and TRBJ2-3, with 9 bases identical to TRBD2. This CDR3 is 16 amino acids long. J was trimmed by 0 bases and V by 1 base; bases with no gene match: 3. Germline-derived CDR1 and CDR2 are SGHRS and YFSETQ. In DNA, the CDR3 is TGCGCCAGCAGCTTGTTGGCGGGGGGGAGCACAGATACGCAGTATTTT. Its protein is CASSLLAGGSTDTQYF.

The chain joins TRBV5-4 to TRBJ1-1; 7 bases match TRBD1. Germline values: CDR1 SGHNT, CDR2 YYREEE (reference sequence). The CDR3 runs 13 residues. Losses at the gene ends were 4 bases for V and 8 bases for J; bases not matched to a gene: 8. The CDR3 region has the DNA TGTGCCAGCAGCCCCATGACAGGGATCGAAGCTTTCTTT. Translation: CASSPMTGIEAFF.

The chain is built from TRBV30 and TRBJ2-3, with 8 bases matching TRBD2. Trimming took 7 bases from V and 4 from J; bases not matched to a gene: 16. The germline CDR1 and CDR2 sequences are GTSNPN and SVGIG (reference sequence). This CDR3 has 16 amino acids. The CDR3 spells CASTPGIAGGPDTQYF. In DNA, the CDR3 is TGTGCCTCTACCCCCGGGATTGCGGGGGGACCAGATACGCAGTATTTT.

CDR3 coding DNA: TGTGCCAGCAGCTTAGGGGCGGGGGTGTACAATGAGCAGTTCTTC. Translating it yields CASSLGAGVYNEQFF. This sequence joins TRBV5-6 and TRBJ2-1; 7 nucleotides match TRBD2. The length of the CDR3 is 15 residues. Germline V gene sequence: CDR1 SGHDT, CDR2 YYEEEE. V shed 2 bases, J shed 4 bases, and the junction held 6 bases outside the gene matches.

The chain is built from TRBV2 and TRBJ1-1; D perhaps matches TRBD1 (6 bases). The ends were cut back, 5 bases at V and 1 base at J, with 14 bases in the middle. CDR3 length: 15 amino acids. The germline CDR1 and CDR2 sequences are SNHLY and FYNNEI. Written as DNA, the CDR3 is TGTGCCAGCAGTCACCCCGGGACAAGGAACACTGAAGCTTTCTTT. It translates to CASSHPGTRNTEAFF.

The CDR3 spells CASSPYVDRSETQYF. The CDR3 coding sequence is TGTGCCAGCAGCCCTTACGTGGACAGATCGGAGACCCAGTACTTC. The chain links TRBV7-2 to TRBJ2-5; a possible D gene is TRBD1 (6 bases). V was cut by 5 bases and J by 5 bases, with 18 bases left in between. The germline CDR1 and CDR2 sequences are SGHTA and FQGNSA. The length of the CDR3 is 15 residues.